The 23 T cell receptor beta chains below come from one sample, sequenced in a study of CD8+ T cells in alopecia areata. The treatment was: oral pan-JAK inhibitor, 5-10 mg twice daily. Following extraction, RNA underwent reverse transcription to cDNA, which served as the sequencing template. Clones were read by immunoSEQ multiplex PCR, and TCRdb kept only the in-frame ones, dropping some. Here the sample spans 210,000 or so clones, under 70% being singletons. This specimen was CD4+ T cells sorted from blood, taken at week 44, from a patient treated with tofacitinib. The receptors here all came from a human donor with alopecia areata.

The gene calls are TRBV27 and TRBJ2-5; D may match TRBD1 or TRBD2 (6 bases each). The CDR3 runs to 16 residues. V lost 5 bases to trimming and J lost 1 base, with 17 bases between them. From germline, CDR1 is MNHEY and CDR2 SMNVEV (reference sequence). The DNA for the CDR3 is TGTGCCAGCAGTACCCGGGATTCGGGGGCCCAAGAGACCCAGTACTTC. Its translation: CASSTRDSGAQETQYF.

The V call is TRBV10-3, the J call TRBJ2-3, with TRBD2 matching over 10 bases. Unmatched junction bases numbered 9, after V lost 5 bases and J lost 4 bases. This CDR3 spans 16 amino acids. Germline V gene sequence: CDR1 ENHRY, CDR2 SYGVKD. The CDR3, as DNA: TGTGCCATCAGTCCGGGACTAGCGAAGGGCGCAGATACGCAGTATTTT. Protein sequence: CAISPGLAKGADTQYF.

This clone was recorded a few times. The gene calls are TRBV14 and TRBJ2-7; a weak D match, TRBD2 (6 bases). In germline, CDR1 is SGHDN, CDR2 FVKESK. The CDR3 contains 14 residues. The V end was cut by 3 bases, the J end by 2 bases, with 11 bases between. The DNA for the CDR3 is TGTGCCAGCAGCCATTCACTAGCACCCTACGAGCAGTACTTC. This translates into CASSHSLAPYEQYF.

This clone has just a few counts. The J gene is TRBJ2-2, the V gene TRBV5-1; no definite D call. Trimming removed 7 bases at V and 1 base at J, with 5 bases between. In germline, CDR1 is SGHRS, CDR2 YFSETQ. The CDR3 totals 12 residues. CDR3 sequence reads: CASQGNTGELFF. CDR3 sequence (DNA): TGCGCCAGCCAAGGGAACACCGGGGAGCTGTTTTTT.

The chain employs TRBV29-1 and TRBJ2-5; no firm D call. Per the germline V gene, CDR1 is SQVTM and CDR2 is ANQGSEA. This CDR3 contains 10 residues. The V end lost 8 bases, the J end lost 5 bases, and 9 bases lay between the germline ends. CDR3 sequence reads: CSTRRETQYF. Written as DNA, the CDR3 is TGCAGCACGAGGCGGGAGACCCAGTACTTC.

There are a few counts of this clone. This chain joins TRBV11-2 and TRBJ2-7, with D possibly matching TRBD2 (5 bases). With 0 bases removed from V and 3 bases from J, the gap between germline ends came to 12 bases. The CDR3 spans 15 residues. In germline, CDR1 is SGHAT, CDR2 FQNNGV. CDR3 sequence reads: CASSLESSRNYEQYF. For the CDR3, the DNA is TGTGCCAGCAGCTTAGAGTCTAGCAGGAACTACGAGCAGTACTTC.

This clone showed up just once. The CDR3 nucleotides are TGTGCCAGCAGCTTGGAGTTCGGGACAGGGGGGACCGGGGAGCTGTTTTTT. It specifies CASSLEFGTGGTGELFF. The V and J genes are TRBV5-4 and TRBJ2-2, with 11 bases matching TRBD1. V lost 0 bases and J lost 5; bases outside the gene matches: 6. The CDR3 is 17 amino acids. Germline CDR1 and CDR2: SGHNT and YYREEE (reference sequence). The whole variable domain, filled in from reference TRBV5-4 and TRBJ2-2, reads ETGVTQSPTHLIKTRGQQVTLRCSSQSGHNTVSWYQQALGQGPQFIFQYYREEENGRGNFPPRFSGLQFPNYSSELNVNALELDDSALYLCASSLEFGTGGTGELFFGEGSRLTVL.

The rearrangement uses TRBV25-1 and TRBJ1-5, with 10 bases that match TRBD1. V gave up 4 bases and J gave up 5 bases; unmatched junction bases: 8. CDR1 is MGHDK and CDR2 is SYGVNS in the germline V gene. This CDR3 region has 16 residues. In nucleotides, the CDR3 is TGTGCCAGCAGTGGGGTGGGTGGACAGGGGGATCAGCCCCAGCATTTT. It codes for CASSGVGGQGDQPQHF.

This clone was seen more than once but under ten times. The genes are TRBV19 and TRBJ1-1, with 7 positions matching TRBD1. With V trimmed by 6 bases and J by 5 bases, 12 bases remained unmatched. CDR1 is LNHDA and CDR2 is SQIVND in the germline V gene (reference sequence). The CDR3 totals 15 residues. CDR3 in DNA: TGTGCCAGTAGAACCCCGAGGGGGCGTGGTACTGAAGCTTTCTTT. This sequence encodes CASRTPRGRGTEAFF.

The gene calls are TRBV2 and TRBJ1-5; the D is unclear. This CDR3 comprises 13 residues. V was shortened by 4 bases and J by 5 bases, with 9 bases between the two germline ends. Germline CDR1 SNHLY, CDR2 FYNNEI. The CDR3 sequence is CASSGRLYQPQHF. CDR3 nucleotides: TGTGCCAGCAGTGGCAGACTTTATCAGCCCCAGCATTTT.

This clone was counted only a few times. Other DNA sequences of this sample code for an identical CDR3. The gene calls are TRBV2 and TRBJ2-3, with D perhaps TRBD1 (5 bases). The V end lost 4 bases, the J end lost 1 base, and 6 bases lay between the germline ends. The CDR3 is made up of 13 amino acids. In germline, CDR1 is SNHLY, CDR2 FYNNEI. CDR3 sequence reads: CASSGQRTDTQYF. The CDR3 DNA reads TGTGCCAGCAGTGGACAGCGCACAGATACGCAGTATTTT. The variable domain in full, with the rest retrieved from reference TRBV2 and TRBJ2-3, is EPEVTQTPSHQVTQMGQEVILRCVPISNHLYFYWYRQILGQKVEFLVSFYNNEISEKSEIFDDQFSVERPDGSNFTLKIRSTKLEDSAMYFCASSGQRTDTQYFGPGTRLTVL.

The CDR3 loop reads CASSQDQWLAKNIQYF. In nucleotides, the CDR3 is TGCGCCAGCAGCCAAGATCAATGGCTAGCCAAAAACATTCAGTACTTC. The V gene is TRBV4-1, the J gene TRBJ2-4; unclear D gene. Per the germline V gene, CDR1 is MGHRA and CDR2 is YSYEKL. Trimming left V 0 bases short and J 0 bases short, with 9 bases between. The CDR3 totals 16 residues.

The sample holds one count of this clone. CDR3 bases: TGTGCCAGCAGTTTCCTGGGAGAGACTGAAGCTTTCTTT. It encodes CASSFLGETEAFF. This chain joins TRBV27 and TRBJ1-1, with D uncertain. V lost 3 bases, J lost 5 bases, and 10 bases lay in between. Per the germline V gene, CDR1 is MNHEY and CDR2 is SMNVEV (reference sequence). The CDR3 is 13 amino acids.

This sequence joins TRBV5-1 and TRBJ2-1; 10 bases fit TRBD2. The CDR3 covers 15 residues. In germline, CDR1 is SGHRS, CDR2 YFSETQ. J lost 5 bases, V lost 4 bases, and 6 bases had no gene match. The CDR3 DNA sequence: TGCGCCAGCAGCAGCACAGCGGGGGGGAACAATGAGCAGTTCTTC. Amino acids: CASSSTAGGNNEQFF.

The CDR3 nucleotides are TGTGCCAGCAGTGAAATCACTAGCTCGGATACGCAGTATTTT. Translated: CASSEITSSDTQYF. This rearrangement joins TRBV2 to TRBJ2-3; a possible D gene is TRBD2 (6 bases). This CDR3 contains 14 residues. From germline, CDR1 is SNHLY and CDR2 FYNNEI. Trimming cost V 2 bases and J 6 bases, with 12 bases left between them.

The rearrangement uses TRBV11-3 and TRBJ2-4, with D perhaps TRBD2 (5 bases). Trimming shortened V by 0 bases and J by 4 bases, and 13 bases separated the two germline ends. The CDR3 has 16 amino acids. CDR1 SGHNT and CDR2 YENEEA come from the germline V gene. CDR3 sequence reads: CASSLDRGYRKNIQYF. The CDR3 bases are TGTGCCAGCAGCTTAGATCGAGGGTACCGGAAAAACATTCAGTACTTC.

The chain uses TRBV29-1 and TRBJ1-1; D remains unclear. CDR3 length equals 13 residues. The germline V gene has CDR1 SQVTM and CDR2 ANQGSEA. Trimming removed 4 bases from V and 0 bases from J, with 9 bases in between. The CDR3 DNA is TGCAGCGTTGGGACGACAATGAACACTGAAGCTTTCTTT. This codes for CSVGTTMNTEAFF.

V and J are TRBV19 and TRBJ1-5; 7 positions match TRBD1. The CDR3 is 12 amino acids. With V trimmed by 10 bases and J by 6 bases, 6 bases remained unmatched. Germline V gene lookup returns CDR1 LNHDA and CDR2 SQIVND (reference sequence). CDR3 sequence reads: CATGQEAQPQHF. The CDR3 nucleotides are TGTGCCACTGGACAGGAGGCTCAGCCCCAGCATTTT.

The chain carries TRBV30 and TRBJ1-2; D not resolved. The CDR3 contains 12 residues. V was clipped by 3 bases and J by 7 bases, with 12 bases between them. Germline CDR1 GTSNPN, CDR2 SVGIG (reference sequence). The CDR3 coding sequence is TGTGCCTGGAGAGAGACCTCTCCTGGCTACACCTTC. The encoded protein is CAWRETSPGYTF.

The chain is built from TRBV18 and TRBJ2-2; 9 nucleotides align to TRBD2. Germline-derived CDR1 and CDR2 are KGHSH and LQKENI. After removal of 4 bases from V and 6 bases from J, the junction contained 3 bases not matched to a gene. The CDR3 sequence is 14 residues long. DNA of the CDR3: TGTGCCAGCTCACTGACTAGCGGCCCCGGGGAGCTGTTTTTT. Protein product: CASSLTSGPGELFF.

V and J are TRBV29-1 and TRBJ1-1; D is uncertain. The germline CDR1 and CDR2 sequences are SQVTM and ANQGSEA. With 4 bases removed from V and 6 bases from J, the gap between germline ends came to 9 bases. CDR3 length: 11 residues. The CDR3 sequence is CSVAGPSEAFF. The CDR3 nucleotides are TGCAGCGTTGCCGGGCCTTCTGAAGCTTTCTTT.

The V and J genes are TRBV7-9 and TRBJ2-7; 12 bases are shared with TRBD1. This CDR3 spans 15 amino acids. With 1 base clipped from V and 5 bases from J, the junction kept 3 bases outside the gene matches. Germline V gene lookup returns CDR1 SEHNR and CDR2 FQNEAQ (reference sequence). The CDR3 DNA sequence: TGTGCCAGCAGCTTAGAGGGACAGGGGGCCGACGAGCAGTACTTC. Encoded protein: CASSLEGQGADEQYF.

This clone was counted only a few times. The V gene is TRBV29-1, the J gene TRBJ1-2; 10 bases map to TRBD1. Germline V gene sequence: CDR1 SQVTM, CDR2 ANQGSEA. The CDR3 contains 15 residues. Losses at the gene ends were 4 bases for V and 3 bases for J; bases not matched to a gene: 8. Written as DNA, the CDR3 is TGCAGCGTTGTCGGAGGGACAGGGGTGTACTATGGCTACACCTTC. Protein sequence: CSVVGGTGVYYGYTF. Variable domain in full (rest from reference TRBV29-1 and TRBJ1-2): SAVISQKPSRDICQRGTSLTIQCQVDSQVTMMFWYRQQPGQSLTLIATANQGSEATYESGFVIDKFPISRPNLTFSTLTVSNMSPEDSSIYLCSVVGGTGVYYGYTFGSGTRLTVV.